The clone carrying this T cell receptor beta chain has a single count. Its antigen is not known. Trimming removed 4 bases from V and 3 bases from J; junction bases left unmatched: 5. The CDR3 is 15 amino acids. Germline lookup yields CDR1 SNHLY and CDR2 FYNNEI. The data were taken from a study of T cell responses to AZD1222 COVID-19 vaccine. Some clones are missing from TCRdb's copy, which holds only in-frame ones; the method was immunoSEQ multiplex PCR. This table has 110,000 or so clones, approximately 91% appearing once. Regarding the study as a whole: Repertoire sampling occurred only after the peak T cell response. Spike-wide vaccine-associated CD4 TCRs dominated at 160-218 and 743-854. Compared with day 0, the breadth and depth of the Spike-specific TCR repertoire rose significantly after two doses of AZD1222.

The specimen comprised peripheral blood, sampled on day 0 of MenACWY control vaccination. The chain uses TRBV2 and TRBJ1-4; 7 bases align to TRBD1. This clonotype was sampled from an adult in good health. CDR3 in amino acids: CASSGGDSPNEKLFF. CDR3 nucleotide sequence: TGTGCCAGCAGTGGGGGGGACAGCCCTAATGAAAAACTGTTTTTT.